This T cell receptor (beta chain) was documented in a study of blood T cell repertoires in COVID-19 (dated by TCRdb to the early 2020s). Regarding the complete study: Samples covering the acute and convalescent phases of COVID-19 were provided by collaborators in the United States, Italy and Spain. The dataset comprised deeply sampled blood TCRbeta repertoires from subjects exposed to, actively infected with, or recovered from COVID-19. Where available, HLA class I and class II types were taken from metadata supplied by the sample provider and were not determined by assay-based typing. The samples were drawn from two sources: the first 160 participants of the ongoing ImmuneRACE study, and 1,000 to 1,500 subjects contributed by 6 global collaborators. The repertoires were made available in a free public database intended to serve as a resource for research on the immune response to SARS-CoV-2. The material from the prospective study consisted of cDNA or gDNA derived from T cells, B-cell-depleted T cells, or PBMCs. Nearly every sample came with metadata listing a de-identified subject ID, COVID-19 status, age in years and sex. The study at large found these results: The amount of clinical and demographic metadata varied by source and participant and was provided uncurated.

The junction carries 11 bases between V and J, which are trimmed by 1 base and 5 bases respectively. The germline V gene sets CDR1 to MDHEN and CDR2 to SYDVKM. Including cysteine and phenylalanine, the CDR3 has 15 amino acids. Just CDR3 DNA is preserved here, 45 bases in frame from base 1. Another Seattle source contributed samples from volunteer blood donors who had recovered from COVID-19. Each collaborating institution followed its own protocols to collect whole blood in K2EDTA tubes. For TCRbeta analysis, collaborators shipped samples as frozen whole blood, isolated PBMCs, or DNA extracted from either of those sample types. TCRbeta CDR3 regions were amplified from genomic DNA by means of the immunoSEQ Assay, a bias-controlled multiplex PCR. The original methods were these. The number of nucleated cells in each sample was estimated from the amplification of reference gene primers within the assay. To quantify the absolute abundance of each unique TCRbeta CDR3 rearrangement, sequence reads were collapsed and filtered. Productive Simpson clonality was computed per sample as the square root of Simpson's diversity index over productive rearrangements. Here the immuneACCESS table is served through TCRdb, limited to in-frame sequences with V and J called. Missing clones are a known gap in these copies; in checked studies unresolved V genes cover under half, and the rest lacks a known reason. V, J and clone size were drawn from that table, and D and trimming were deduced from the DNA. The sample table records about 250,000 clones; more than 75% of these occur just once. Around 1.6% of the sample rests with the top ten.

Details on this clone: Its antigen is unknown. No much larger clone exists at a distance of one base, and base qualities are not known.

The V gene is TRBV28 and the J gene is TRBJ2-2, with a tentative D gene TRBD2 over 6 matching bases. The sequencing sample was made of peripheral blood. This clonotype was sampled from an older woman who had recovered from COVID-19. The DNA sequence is TGTGCCAGCAGTTTATACGGGGGTGGTACCGGGGAGCTGTTTTTT. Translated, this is CASSLYGGGTGELFF.